The 9 T cell receptor beta chains reported below all come from one sample, sequenced in a study of OX40 agonist ivuxolimab in advanced cancers. The data were produced by immunoSEQ multiplex PCR, yet TCRdb's version contains in-frame clones alone and is incomplete. Of some 25,000 clones listed, 78% are singletons. This specimen was CD4+ or CD8+ T cells sorted from blood, taken in a trial of the OX40 agonist ivuxolimab. The source of these receptors is an adult with an advanced solid tumor such as melanoma, head and neck, liver or kidney cancer.

The chain uses TRBV5-4 and TRBJ2-3; D is ambiguous. This CDR3 comprises 13 residues. Trimming took 4 bases from V and 2 from J, leaving 8 bases between them. Germline V gene data show CDR1 as SGHNT and CDR2 as YYREEE (reference sequence). CDR3 region: CASSLLVTDTQYF. CDR3 in DNA: TGTGCCAGCAGCCTTCTAGTCACAGATACGCAGTATTTT.

V usage is TRBV27 and J usage is TRBJ2-2, with a weak D call TRBD2 (6 bases). The CDR3 length is 13 residues. V was cut by 8 bases and J by 1 base, with 8 bases left in between. Germline V gives CDR1 MNHEY, CDR2 SMNVEV (reference sequence). CDR3 DNA: TGTGCCAGCGGGCGGGGGAACACCGGGGAGCTGTTTTTT. Protein product: CASGRGNTGELFF.

The chain has TRBV30 and TRBJ1-2; D possibly corresponds to TRBD1 (6 bases). Trimming cost V 2 bases and J 6 bases, with 10 bases left between them. This CDR3 comprises 12 residues. Looked up from germline, CDR1 is GTSNPN and CDR2 is SVGIG (reference sequence). In DNA form, the CDR3 reads TGTGCCTGGAGTCGGACAGTGGATGGCTACACCTTC. It is translated as CAWSRTVDGYTF.

This chain links TRBV18 with TRBJ1-1, with TRBD1 matching over 10 bases. Per germline, CDR1 KGHSH and CDR2 LQKENI. This CDR3 is built from 16 residues. J lost 1 base, V lost 6 bases, and 8 bases had no gene match. The CDR3 spells CASSPTGGGSNTEAFF. CDR3 in DNA: TGTGCCAGCTCCCCGACAGGGGGCGGCTCGAACACTGAAGCTTTCTTT.

The table lists this clone with a count of one. The genes are TRBV7-9 and TRBJ2-1; the match to TRBD2 covers 10 bases. The CDR3 loop spans 19 amino acids. The junction had 20 bases not matched to a gene; V was cut back by 5 bases and J by 7 bases. The V gene's germline CDR1 is SEHNR and CDR2 FQNEAQ (reference sequence). The CDR3, as DNA: TGTGCCAGCAGCCCGAGAGGGGGGGTTAGCGGGAGGTTCTTGAATGAGCAGTTCTTC. This gives the protein CASSPRGGVSGRFLNEQFF.

This chain connects TRBV4-1 to TRBJ1-6; D uncertain. The germline V gene has CDR1 MGHRA and CDR2 YSYEKL. The CDR3 contains 18 residues. V gave up 0 bases and J gave up 4 bases, with 16 bases separating them. The CDR3 reads CASSQDETQDWYNSPLHF. CDR3 DNA sequence: TGCGCCAGCAGCCAAGATGAAACGCAGGACTGGTATAATTCACCCCTCCACTTT.

The gene calls are TRBV11-2 and TRBJ2-1; no firm D call. There are 15 residues in the CDR3. Trimming took 5 bases from V and 1 from J, leaving 12 bases between them. Germline values: CDR1 SGHAT, CDR2 FQNNGV. The CDR3 reads CASSPSVGSYNEQFF. The CDR3 region has the DNA TGTGCCAGCAGCCCATCTGTAGGGTCCTACAATGAGCAGTTCTTC.

The CDR3 DNA follows: TGTGCCAGCAGCCAGACTAGTATCAGGGAAAGTGAGCAGTTCTTC. Encoded protein: CASSQTSIRESEQFF. The J gene is TRBJ2-1, the V gene TRBV5-5; perhaps TRBD2 as D (6 bases). The V gene lost 4 bases and the J gene lost 9 bases, with 20 bases spanning the gap. CDR3 size: 15 residues. Per germline, CDR1 SGHKS and CDR2 YYEKEE (reference sequence).

This clone was found once. Written as DNA, the CDR3 is TGTGCCAGTTTCGGGACAGGGGAAGTTATTGGCTACACCTTC. It encodes CASFGTGEVIGYTF. The rearrangement links TRBV28 to TRBJ1-2, with TRBD1 matching 10 bases. Unmatched junction bases numbered 11, after V lost 9 bases and J lost 7 bases. The CDR3 consists of 14 residues. CDR1 and CDR2 from the germline V gene are MDHEN and SYDVKM.